This T cell receptor beta chain comes out of a study of OX40 agonist ivuxolimab in advanced cancers. Overall study results and limits: Certain nonresponders additionally had low normalized T-cell clonal expansion. Researchers report that CD8+ T cells had, on average, more expanded clones than CD4+.

As concerns this clone: No antigen is known for it.

Assay used: immunoSEQ multiplex PCR; TCRdb lists only in-frame clones, some missing. Of about 50,000 clones in the sample, roughly 84% were seen once. The CDR3 length is 16 residues. The germline V gene encodes CDR1 SGHTA and CDR2 FQGNSA. J lost 4 bases, V lost 4 bases, and 5 bases had no gene match. The TCR sequence derives from an adult with an advanced solid tumor such as melanoma, head and neck, liver or kidney cancer. This material consisted of CD4+ or CD8+ T cells sorted from blood, taken in a trial of the OX40 agonist ivuxolimab. The rearrangement links TRBV7-2 to TRBJ1-3; the match to TRBD1 covers 12 bases. Written as DNA, the CDR3 is TGTGCCAGCAGCTCCGCCGGGACAGGGGGCGGAAACACCATATATTTT. Amino acid sequence: CASSSAGTGGGNTIYF. Looking up the rest from reference TRBV7-2 and TRBJ1-3 gives the full variable domain: GAGVSQSPSNKVTEKGKDVELRCDPISGHTALYWYRQSLGQGLEFLIYFQGNSAPDKSGLPSDRFSAERTGGSVSTLTIQRTQQEDSAVYLCASSSAGTGGGNTIYFGEGSWLTVV.